The present T cell receptor (beta chain) was sequenced within a study of cytomegalovirus exposure and HLA in healthy donors. Overall study findings and caveats: What was likely a sequencing artifact was a cluster of highly shared sequence variants.

For this clone: Its antigen remains unknown.

The CDR3 extends over 17 amino acids. The germline V gene encodes CDR1 SGHNT and CDR2 YENEEA. V dropped 5 bases and J dropped 6; count of bases not matched to a gene: 11. Use of 60 Vbeta and 13 Jbeta primers characterized the PCR. Measured with immunoSEQ multiplex PCR; TCRdb has only the in-frame clones, and not every one. The sample lists about 200,000 clones; just over 75% were seen once. The chain employs TRBV11-3 and TRBJ2-3; 13 bases align to TRBD2. What was sequenced was PBMCs. This TCR came from a man between 25 and 39 years old in good health and CMV-seronegative. The CDR3 bases are TGTGCCAGCAGCGGGACTAGCGGGGCTTCTCTATCCGATACGCAGTATTTT. It specifies CASSGTSGASLSDTQYF.